This T cell receptor beta chain was obtained from a study of T cells expressing NK-cell markers. For the study at large: The authors sequenced eight donors, of whom seven were HCMV-seropositive and one was seronegative.

TCRdb re-called the 5' RACE reads; one entry per CDR3 protein, DNA not given. This sample lists some 410,000 distinct CDR3 sequences; its ten largest clones have less than 7.5%. This CDR3 has 14 residues. Worth noting for this clonotype: Its antigen is as yet unknown.

Study-wide results and caveats: No clear determination of HCMV specificity was made for expanded NKG2C+ T cell clones.

The receptor's source is a woman aged 18 to 75 in good health. V is TRBV12-3 or TRBV12-4 and J is TRBJ1-6; TCRdb's D gene call, TRBD1, goes unchecked for lack of DNA. The specimen sequenced was blood T cells: a sorted CD56 or NKG2C T cell subset, CD4+ or CD8+ T cells, or bulk PBMC T cells (not recorded which). CDR3 residues: CASSLRTATTPLHF.